This is a list of T cell receptor beta chains from one sample in a study of blood T cell repertoires in COVID-19. Sequencing used immunoSEQ multiplex PCR; TCRdb keeps in-frame clones, though not all of them. Of 150,000 to 200,000 clones listed, around 80% are singletons. Sequencing was done on a sample of peripheral blood. The receptor source for this set is a man aged 25 to 40 with active or convalescent COVID-19. Each CDR3 is given with its conserved first and last residue. D genes are given only for firm matches. Some rows mark clone size as missing; the rest say once, few, many or name a class of expanded clone.

>TRBJ1-1|TRBV5-6|.|.
TGTGCCAGCAGCCTTCTGGACAGTCGGGGTGAAGCTTTCTTT
CASSLLDSRGEAFF
>TRBJ2-1|TRBV12-5|TRBD2|.
TGTGCTAGTGGGACAGGGACTAGCGGTTACAATGAGCAGTTCTTC
CASGTGTSGYNEQFF
>TRBJ2-1|TRBV6-5|TRBD1|.
TGTGCCAGCAGAAACGGACAGGGCTCCTACAATGAGCAGTTCTTC
CASRNGQGSYNEQFF
>TRBJ1-1|TRBV20-1|.|.
TGCAGTGCTAGAGAGGGGCCGAGCGCTTTCTTT
CSAREGPSAFF
>TRBJ1-5|TRBV5-8|.|.
TGTGCCAGCAGCCACCTCCTCGGGGTCTGGGATCAGCCCCAGCATTTT
CASSHLLGVWDQPQHF
>TRBJ1-1|TRBV27|TRBD1|once
TGTGCCAGCCGGGACAGGGGTTACACTGAAGCTTTCTTT
CASRDRGYTEAFF
>TRBJ1-3|TRBV7-8|TRBD1|.
TGTGCCAGCAGCCAGGGGGCTGGAGGAAACACCATATATTTT
CASSQGAGGNTIYF
>TRBJ2-2|TRBV29-1|.|once
TGCAGCGTTGAGGGGACAAATCGAGGCACCGGGGAGCTGTTTTTT
CSVEGTNRGTGELFF
>TRBJ2-1|TRBV5-5|TRBD2|.
TGTGCCAGCAGCTTAACTAGCGGACAAACTAATGAGCAGTTCTTC
CASSLTSGQTNEQFF
>TRBJ2-3|TRBV28|.|.
TGTGCCAGCGGGACTCCCGGCACAGATACGCAGTATTTT
CASGTPGTDTQYF
>TRBJ1-2|TRBV23-1|.|few
TGCGCCAGCAGTCCCTACGTGGGCAGTTCTGATGGCTACACCTTC
CASSPYVGSSDGYTF
>TRBJ2-7|TRBV20-1|.|few
TGCAGTGCTACCTACTACTACGAGCAGTACTTC
CSATYYYEQYF
>TRBJ1-1|TRBV30|.|.
TGTGCCTGGAGTCGTGGCCCTGAAGCTTTCTTT
CAWSRGPEAFF
>TRBJ2-2|TRBV7-8|TRBD2|few
TGTGCCAGCAGCCGGCGGGGTAGCGGGAGGGCCGGCGGGGAGCTGTTTTTT
CASSRRGSGRAGGELFF
>TRBJ1-5|TRBV6-5|TRBD1|.
TGTGCCAGCAGGTCACAGGGGATGGGCAATCAGCCCCAGCATTTT
CASRSQGMGNQPQHF
>TRBJ1-1|TRBV19|.|.
TGTGCCAGTAGTATAGTCGCGGCCATGAACACTGAAGCTTTCTTT
CASSIVAAMNTEAFF
>TRBJ2-2|TRBV28|TRBD1|.
TGTGCCAGCAGGCCCCCTAGGGGGCGGAACACCGGGGAGCTGTTTTTT
CASRPPRGRNTGELFF
>TRBJ1-1|TRBV19|.|.
TGTGCCAGTAGTATAGTCAGGGGTGCTGAAGCTTTCTTT
CASSIVRGAEAFF
>TRBJ1-4|TRBV11-2|TRBD1|.
TGTGCCAGCAGCTTAGGAGGGGGCGCTGGTGAAAAACTGTTTTTT
CASSLGGGAGEKLFF
>TRBJ1-5|TRBV29-1|.|few
TGCAGCGCCTCGGACAGTAATCAGCCCCAGCATTTT
CSASDSNQPQHF
>TRBJ1-2|TRBV6-5|.|.
TGTGCCAGCAGTTACGAGGCAGACTATGGCTACACCTTC
CASSYEADYGYTF
>TRBJ2-3|TRBV27|TRBD2|.
TGTGCCAGCAGTCCCCAGGGGGTTAGCGGGAGGCACACAGATACGCAGTATTTT
CASSPQGVSGRHTDTQYF